The 13 T cell receptor beta chains below all came from one sample that was sequenced in a study of blood T cell repertoires in COVID-19. The assay was immunoSEQ multiplex PCR, and TCRdb's table has in-frame clones only and misses some. The sample has under 450,000 clones, around 88% seen once. The specimen sequenced was peripheral blood. These TCRs come from a woman in her forties or fifties with COVID-19, enrolled during active disease.

The V and J genes are TRBV2 and TRBJ2-7; weak D call: TRBD2 (5 bases). V was clipped by 6 bases and J by 3 bases, with 12 bases between them. This CDR3 spans 13 amino acids. Germline CDR1 is SNHLY and CDR2 is FYNNEI. CDR3 sequence reads: CASSLADFYEQYF. As DNA, the CDR3 is TGTGCCAGCAGCCTGGCGGACTTCTACGAGCAGTACTTC.

CDR3 amino acids: CSVAGGSITEAFF. The CDR3 DNA reads TGCAGCGTTGCCGGCGGTTCCATTACTGAAGCTTTCTTT. This chain uses TRBV29-1 with TRBJ1-1, with D uncertain. V was pared by 4 bases and J by 5 bases, with 14 bases between. The CDR3 is made up of 13 amino acids. The germline V gene has CDR1 SQVTM and CDR2 ANQGSEA.

CDR3 loop: CASSFGTGDGYTF. The DNA for the CDR3 is TGCGCCAGCTCATTCGGGACAGGGGATGGCTACACCTTC. This chain joins TRBV5-1 and TRBJ1-2, with 10 bases matching TRBD1. The CDR3 covers 13 residues. After removal of 7 bases from V and 6 bases from J, the junction contained 6 bases not matched to a gene. Germline V gene sequence: CDR1 SGHRS, CDR2 YFSETQ.

V gene TRBV9 combines with J gene TRBJ1-4; 7 nucleotides line up with TRBD1. This CDR3 region has 15 residues. J gave up 3 bases and V 2 bases, and 4 bases lay outside the gene matches. Looked up from germline, CDR1 is SGDLS and CDR2 is YYNGEE. CDR3 sequence reads: CASSVKGGSNEKLFF. CDR3 DNA sequence: TGTGCCAGCAGCGTTAAAGGGGGCTCTAATGAAAAACTGTTTTTT.

This clone was observed a single time. The V and J genes are TRBV7-8 and TRBJ1-2, with 7 bases aligning to TRBD1. The CDR3 has 16 amino acids. The ends lost 5 bases at V and 0 bases at J; junction bases unmatched: 9. Germline assignment: CDR1 SGHVS and CDR2 FQNEAQ. The CDR3 sequence is CASSRPEGAPNYGYTF. The CDR3 region has the DNA TGTGCCAGCAGCCGCCCGGAGGGGGCTCCTAACTATGGCTACACCTTC.

The chain uses TRBV29-1 and TRBJ2-1; weak D call: TRBD2 (5 bases). The germline gives CDR1 SQVTM, CDR2 ANQGSEA. This CDR3 region has 10 residues. The germline V and J ends were trimmed by 7 bases and 7 bases, with 8 bases remaining between them. CDR3 bases: TGCAGCGCCCAGCGGAATGAGCAGTTCTTC. Protein sequence: CSAQRNEQFF.

The CDR3 sequence is CASSFGQGWSQPQHF. The CDR3 bases are TGTGCCAGCAGCTTCGGACAGGGATGGAGTCAGCCCCAGCATTTT. The chain employs TRBV5-6 and TRBJ1-5, with 8 bases aligning to TRBD1. Germline CDR1 and CDR2: SGHDT and YYEEEE. V lost 2 bases to trimming and J lost 6 bases; unmatched junction nucleotides: 7. CDR3 length: 15 amino acids.

This chain connects TRBV9 to TRBJ2-2; D is ambiguous. This CDR3 spans 13 amino acids. Trimming cost V 5 bases and J 1 base, with 6 bases left between them. Germline CDR1 and CDR2: SGDLS and YYNGEE. Here the CDR3 reads CASSPGNTGELFF. CDR3 nucleotides: TGTGCCAGCAGTCCAGGGAACACCGGGGAGCTGTTTTTT.

J is TRBJ1-2 and V is TRBV11-2; 11 positions match TRBD1. The junction had 14 bases not matched to a gene; V was cut back by 6 bases and J by 8 bases. Germline V gives CDR1 SGHAT, CDR2 FQNNGV. This CDR3 contains 16 residues. The DNA of the CDR3 is TGTGCCAGCAGGGGACTCCGGGACAGGGGGAAAAAAGGCTACACCTTC. It is translated as CASRGLRDRGKKGYTF.

Only a few counts were recorded for this clone. This chain connects TRBV25-1 to TRBJ1-4; tentatively, D is TRBD1 (5 bases). Germline CDR1 MGHDK, CDR2 SYGVNS. This CDR3 is 16 amino acids long. V was cut by 4 bases and J by 4 bases, with 16 bases left in between. CDR3 loop: CASSVPAGTFNEKLFF. As DNA, the CDR3 is TGTGCCAGCAGTGTACCCGCCGGGACTTTTAATGAAAAACTGTTTTTT.

V usage is TRBV10-2 and J usage is TRBJ2-7, with 10 bases matching TRBD1. Trimming took 2 bases from V and 6 from J; bases not matched to a gene: 4. Germline CDR1 is WSHSY and CDR2 is SAAADI. CDR3 length: 14 residues. As DNA, the CDR3 is TGCGCCAGCAGTGAGGGGACAGGGGAACTCGAGCAGTACTTC. Encoded protein: CASSEGTGELEQYF.

This sequence joins TRBV9 and TRBJ2-7, with a tentative D call TRBD2 (7 bases). Germline values: CDR1 SGDLS, CDR2 YYNGEE. The CDR3 runs 15 residues. Deletions cut 0 bases from V and 0 bases from J, with 10 bases between. The CDR3, as DNA: TGTGCCAGCAGCGTAGGCGGGGGCGTCTCCTACGAGCAGTACTTC. Its translation: CASSVGGGVSYEQYF.

This sequence joins TRBV5-1 and TRBJ2-2; a weak D match, TRBD1 (6 bases). CDR1 is SGHRS, CDR2 YFSETQ, per germline. V lost 2 bases to trimming and J lost 7 bases, with 9 bases between them. The CDR3 has 13 amino acids. CDR3 DNA: TGCGCCAGCAGCTTCGGACAGAGCGGGGAGCTGTTTTTT. Translated: CASSFGQSGELFF.